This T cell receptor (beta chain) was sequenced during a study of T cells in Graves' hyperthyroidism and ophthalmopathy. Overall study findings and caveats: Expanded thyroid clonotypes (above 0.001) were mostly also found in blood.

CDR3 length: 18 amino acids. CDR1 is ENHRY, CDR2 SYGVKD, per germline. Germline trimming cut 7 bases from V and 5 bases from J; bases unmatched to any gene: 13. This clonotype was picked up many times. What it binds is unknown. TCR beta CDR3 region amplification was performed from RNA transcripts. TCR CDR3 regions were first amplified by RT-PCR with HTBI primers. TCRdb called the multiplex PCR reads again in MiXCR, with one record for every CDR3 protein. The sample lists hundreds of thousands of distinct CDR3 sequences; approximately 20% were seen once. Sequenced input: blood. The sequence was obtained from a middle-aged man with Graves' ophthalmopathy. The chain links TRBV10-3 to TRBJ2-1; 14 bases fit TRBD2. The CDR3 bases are TGTGCCATCACCGCTGGACTAGCGGGAGGTCGGTACAACAATGAGCAGTTCTTC. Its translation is CAITAGLAGGRYNNEQFF.